One sample yielded the 14 T cell receptor beta chains listed below, sequenced in a study of cytomegalovirus exposure and HLA in healthy donors. The PCR contained 60 Vbeta and 13 Jbeta primers. Clones were sequenced by immunoSEQ multiplex PCR, and TCRdb holds only the in-frame ones, with some missing. Among 150,000 to 200,000 clones listed, approximately 80% were seen once. Source material: PBMCs. These receptors were collected from a male donor in good health and CMV-seropositive.

This clone was observed a handful of times. The chain employs TRBV9 and TRBJ2-7, with 10 bases that match TRBD2. In germline, CDR1 is SGDLS, CDR2 YYNGEE. The junction had 12 bases not matched to a gene; V was cut back by 0 bases and J by 0 bases. There are 19 residues in the CDR3. CDR3 in DNA: TGTGCCAGCAGCGTAGCACCCCCTCTTACTAGCGGGGACTCCTACGAGCAGTACTTC. Translating gives CASSVAPPLTSGDSYEQYF.

The chain has TRBV2 and TRBJ1-2; perhaps TRBD1 as D (5 bases). V lost 3 bases and J 4 bases, leaving 9 bases between the germline ends. The V gene's germline CDR1 is SNHLY and CDR2 FYNNEI. There are 13 residues in the CDR3. CDR3 sequence (DNA): TGTGCCAGCAGTGATCAGGGATTCTATGGCTACACCTTC. Encoded protein: CASSDQGFYGYTF.

J is TRBJ1-4 and V is TRBV5-1; D remains unclear. The CDR3 extends over 13 amino acids. Trimming left V 7 bases short and J 0 bases short, with 7 bases between. The V gene's germline CDR1 is SGHRS and CDR2 YFSETQ. The CDR3 spells CASGVATNEKLFF. The CDR3 DNA follows: TGCGCCAGCGGAGTTGCAACTAATGAAAAACTGTTTTTT. The full variable domain, with the rest looked up from reference TRBV5-1 and TRBJ1-4, is KAGVTQTPRYLIKTRGQQVTLSCSPISGHRSVSWYQQTPGQGLQFLFEYFSETQRNKGNFPGRFSGRQFSNSRSEMNVSTLELGDSALYLCASGVATNEKLFFGSGTQLSVL.

The chain uses TRBV28 and TRBJ2-2; TRBD1 matches at 8 bases. The CDR3 covers 15 residues. The trim removed 1 base at V and 4 bases at J, leaving 2 bases unmatched. Looked up from germline, CDR1 is MDHEN and CDR2 is SYDVKM. The CDR3 loop is CASSLFQGATGELFF. CDR3 bases: TGTGCCAGCAGTTTATTCCAGGGGGCCACCGGGGAGCTGTTTTTT.

V usage is TRBV27 and J usage is TRBJ1-1, with D maybe TRBD1 (6 bases). Germline V gene data show CDR1 as MNHEY and CDR2 as SMNVEV (reference sequence). V gave up 6 bases and J gave up 4 bases, with 12 bases separating them. CDR3 length equals 13 residues. CDR3 residues: CASSPQGGTEAFF. CDR3 sequence (DNA): TGTGCCAGCAGCCCCCAAGGGGGCACTGAAGCTTTCTTT.

A remark on this clone: Compared with germline, one end of the junction differs, possibly owing to a read error. This chain joins TRBV27 and TRBJ2-1; tentative D call: TRBD1 (6 bases). CDR3 length: 15 residues. Germline V gene sequence: CDR1 MNHEY, CDR2 SMNVEV (reference sequence). CDR3 region: CASSPRGRAYNGQFF. DNA for the CDR3: TGTGCCAGCAGTCCCAGGGGTAGGGCCTACAATGGGCAGTTCTTC.

The chain is built from TRBV2 and TRBJ1-1, with a weak D call TRBD1 (6 bases). V was pared by 9 bases and J by 0 bases, with 11 bases between. Germline CDR1 SNHLY, CDR2 FYNNEI. This CDR3 contains 13 residues. Written as DNA, the CDR3 is TGTGCCAGTAGGACAGATATGAACACTGAAGCTTTCTTT. This translates into CASRTDMNTEAFF.

The V and J genes are TRBV15 and TRBJ1-1, with a tentative D call TRBD1 (5 bases). CDR3 length: 13 residues. Germline assignment: CDR1 LNHNV and CDR2 YYDKDF (reference sequence). The V gene lost 2 bases and the J gene lost 6 bases, with 10 bases spanning the gap. CDR3 nucleotide sequence: TGTGCCACCAGCAGATCTCAGGGCGCTGAAGCTTTCTTT. It yields the protein CATSRSQGAEAFF. The entire variable domain, with the rest obtained from reference TRBV15 and TRBJ1-1, is as follows: DAMVIQNPRYQVTQFGKPVTLSCSQTLNHNVMYWYQQKSSQAPKLLFHYYDKDFNNEADTPDNFQSRRPNTSFCFLDIRSPGLGDTAMYLCATSRSQGAEAFFGQGTRLTVV.

This rearrangement joins TRBV28 to TRBJ2-7; weak D call: TRBD2 (7 bases). The V gene's germline CDR1 is MDHEN and CDR2 SYDVKM. The CDR3 runs to 15 residues. V was shortened by 6 bases and J by 3 bases, with 18 bases between the two germline ends. The CDR3 region has the DNA TGTGCCAGCAGGCTGGGGGGGCAGGCTGGCTACGAGCAGTACTTC. Translated: CASRLGGQAGYEQYF.

The chain employs TRBV4-1 and TRBJ2-7, with unresolved D. This CDR3 spans 12 amino acids. From germline, CDR1 is MGHRA and CDR2 YSYEKL. Trimming removed 1 base from V and 12 bases from J, with 13 bases in between. The CDR3 region is CASSQALAPLYF. The CDR3, as DNA: TGCGCCAGCAGCCAAGCGCTGGCTCCCTTGTACTTC.

The chain couples TRBV9 to TRBJ1-1, with 7 bases fitting TRBD1. V was pared by 2 bases and J by 1 base, with 2 bases of the junction left unmatched. The CDR3 has 14 residues. Germline CDR1 reads SGDLS; CDR2 reads YYNGEE. The CDR3 nucleotides read TGTGCCAGCAGCGTTACAGGGGCGAACACTGAAGCTTTCTTT. Translation gives CASSVTGANTEAFF. Full variable domain (missing parts from reference TRBV9 and TRBJ1-1): DSGVTQTPKHLITATGQRVTLRCSPRSGDLSVYWYQQSLDQGLQFLIQYYNGEERAKGNILERFSAQQFPDLHSELNLSSLELGDSALYFCASSVTGANTEAFFGQGTRLTVV.

V and J are TRBV7-9 and TRBJ2-1, with 13 nucleotides matching TRBD2. V dropped 5 bases and J dropped 8; count of bases not matched to a gene: 6. There are 15 residues in the CDR3. Germline CDR1 and CDR2: SEHNR and FQNEAQ (reference sequence). The CDR3 is CASSETSGRRDEQFF. DNA of the CDR3: TGTGCCAGCAGCGAGACTAGCGGGAGGCGGGATGAGCAGTTCTTC.

Note on this clone: One junction end does not reproduce the germline sequence, and a read error may be involved. J is TRBJ2-5 and V is TRBV11-3; no firm D call. There are 15 residues in the CDR3. Germline V gene data show CDR1 as SGHNT and CDR2 as YENEEA. The CDR3 coding sequence is TGTGCCAGCAGCTTAGGGGTGAAATCCCAAGAGGCCCAGTACTTC. It yields the protein CASSLGVKSQEAQYF.

This clone was observed many times. The chain recombines TRBV4-2 with TRBJ2-3, with 9 bases aligning to TRBD2. Trimming cost V 1 base and J 6 bases; bases outside gene matches: 11. CDR1 is LGHNA, CDR2 YNFKEQ, per germline. The CDR3 has 17 amino acids. This CDR3 is CASSQGLAGDGRDTQYF. CDR3 sequence (DNA): TGTGCCAGCAGCCAAGGCTTAGCGGGAGACGGTCGGGATACGCAGTATTTT.